What follows are 7 T cell receptor beta chains derived from one specimen sequenced in a study of vaccination and CD4 T cells after COVID-19. Oncomine TCR Beta short-read sequencing was applied to DNA from cultured CD4+ T cells. TCRdb redid the calling of the PCR reads with MiXCR, one entry per CDR3 protein. The table has around 13,000 distinct CDR3 sequences, 20% to 30% seen once. These TCRs are of unknown antigen specificity. Treatment of the sample: approximately 11-day PBMC culture with coronavirus spike peptide pools or control peptides (ViraFEST assay). This specimen was CD4+ T cells from blood, cultured in vitro, taken after SARS-CoV-2 vaccination. The receptor source for this set is a human donor who had recovered from COVID-19.

The rearrangement joins TRBV11-3 to TRBJ2-1; D is uncertain. The CDR3 contains 17 residues. V lost 1 base to trimming and J lost 0 bases, with 13 bases between them. CDR1 SGHNT and CDR2 YENEEA come from the germline V gene. CDR3 in amino acids: CASSLGSPESSYNEQFF. The CDR3 nucleotides are TGTGCCAGCAGCTTAGGTTCCCCCGAGAGCTCCTACAATGAGCAGTTCTTC.

This clonotype appeared a few times. The rearrangement uses TRBV20-1 and TRBJ2-1; no definite D call. Trimming removed 1 base at V and 2 bases at J, with 12 bases between. The CDR3 length is 15 residues. Per germline, CDR1 DFQATT and CDR2 SNEGSKA (reference sequence). This CDR3 reads CSARVPARTYNEQFF. Here the CDR3 DNA reads TGCAGTGCTAGAGTCCCAGCCCGGACCTACAATGAGCAGTTCTTC.

The V gene is TRBV6-1, the J gene TRBJ2-7; 8 nucleotides align to TRBD1. The J segment lost 6 bases and the V segment lost 2 bases, leaving 9 bases of the junction unmatched. The CDR3 spans 15 residues. The germline V gene encodes CDR1 MNHNS and CDR2 SASEGT. This CDR3 reads CASSEQGAAAGEQYF. In DNA, the CDR3 is TGTGCCAGCAGTGAACAGGGGGCGGCGGCGGGCGAGCAGTACTTC.

The chain carries TRBV28 and TRBJ1-3, with D possibly being TRBD1 (6 bases). V was pared by 5 bases and J by 4 bases, with 15 bases between. Germline V gene sequence: CDR1 MDHEN, CDR2 SYDVKM. The CDR3 extends over 15 amino acids. The DNA of the CDR3 is TGTGCCAGCAGTCTCCAGGGGTTGGGGGGAAACACCATATATTTT. It encodes CASSLQGLGGNTIYF.

This chain connects TRBV4-3 to TRBJ1-2; maybe TRBD1 (5 bases). Trimming pared 1 base from V and 0 bases from J, leaving 12 bases between. Germline V CDR1 and CDR2: LGHNA, YSLEER. This CDR3 comprises 16 residues. CDR3 sequence (DNA): TGCGCCAGCAGCCAAGTCGCGACAGCAGCTAACTATGGCTACACCTTC. This encodes CASSQVATAANYGYTF.

This chain uses TRBV4-3 with TRBJ1-2, with 7 bases fitting TRBD1. J was trimmed by 7 bases and V by 3 bases; bases with no gene match: 5. Per germline, CDR1 LGHNA and CDR2 YSLEER. This CDR3 has 13 residues. The chain's CDR3 is CASSQTTGTGYTF. DNA for the CDR3: TGCGCCAGCAGCCAGACGACAGGGACTGGCTACACCTTC.

The chain links TRBV20-1 to TRBJ2-3, with 11 nucleotides matching TRBD2. Germline V gene sequence: CDR1 DFQATT, CDR2 SNEGSKA (reference sequence). J lost 6 bases, V lost 1 base, and 3 bases had no gene match. The CDR3 contains 14 residues. As DNA, the CDR3 is TGCAGTGCTAGAGTACGACTAGCGGGGGATACGCAGTATTTT. It is translated as CSARVRLAGDTQYF.